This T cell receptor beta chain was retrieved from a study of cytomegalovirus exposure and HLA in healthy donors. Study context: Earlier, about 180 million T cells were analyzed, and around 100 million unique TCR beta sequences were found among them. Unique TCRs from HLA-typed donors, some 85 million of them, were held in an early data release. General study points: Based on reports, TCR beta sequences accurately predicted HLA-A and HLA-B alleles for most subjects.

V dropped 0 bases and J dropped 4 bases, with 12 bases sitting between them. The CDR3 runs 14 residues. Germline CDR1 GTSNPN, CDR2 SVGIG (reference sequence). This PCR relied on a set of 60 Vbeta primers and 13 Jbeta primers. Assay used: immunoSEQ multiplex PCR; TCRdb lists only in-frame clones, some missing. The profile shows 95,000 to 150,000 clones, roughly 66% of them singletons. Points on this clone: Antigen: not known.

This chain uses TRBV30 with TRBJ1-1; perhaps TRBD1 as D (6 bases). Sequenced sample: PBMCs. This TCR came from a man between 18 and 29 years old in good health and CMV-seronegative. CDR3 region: CAWSVAGVGTEAFF. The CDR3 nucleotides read TGTGCCTGGAGTGTCGCAGGGGTAGGCACTGAAGCTTTCTTT.